This is a list of T cell receptor beta chains from one sample in a study of shared clonotypes between healthy human individuals. The data were produced by immunoSEQ multiplex PCR, yet TCRdb's version contains in-frame clones alone and is incomplete. The table has approximately 1.5 million clones, roughly 98% seen once. The sequenced sample consisted of naive CD4+ T cells sorted from blood. All receptors derive from a man aged 25 to 45 in good health. The CDR3 runs from the conserved cysteine through the conserved F or W. D genes are given only for firm matches. A clone size is listed for some rows: how often the clone was seen (once, few, many), or a class if it is expanded.

abundance,v_gene,j_gene,d_gene,CDR3nt,CDR3aa
.,TRBV19,TRBJ2-7,TRBD2,TGTGCCAGTAGTATGGCTAGCGGGCCAACCTACGAGCAGTACTTC,CASSMASGPTYEQYF
.,TRBV29-1,TRBJ2-5,TRBD2,TGCAGCGTTAATGGGGGGGGAGAGACCCAGTACTTC,CSVNGGGETQYF
.,TRBV5-5,TRBJ1-2,TRBD1,TGTGCCAGCAGCGACCAGGACAGGGCGTGGTATGGCTACACCTTC,CASSDQDRAWYGYTF
.,TRBV30,TRBJ1-5,.,TGTGCCTGGAGTGGGGGGTTGGGTCAGCCCCAGCATTTT,CAWSGGLGQPQHF
.,TRBV5-1,TRBJ2-3,TRBD2,TGCGCCAGCAGCTCCGCGGGAGCGGTAGATACGCAGTATTTT,CASSSAGAVDTQYF
.,TRBV5-1,TRBJ2-7,TRBD2,TGCGCCAGCAGCTTCGGGACTAGCCTATTCTCCTACGAGCAGTACTTC,CASSFGTSLFSYEQYF
.,TRBV6-5,TRBJ2-2,.,TGTGCCAGCATGGCGGGTAGGGACACCGGGGAGCTGTTTTTT,CASMAGRDTGELFF
.,TRBV9,TRBJ1-1,.,TGTGCCAGCAGCGAAACACAGGGCACTGAAGCTTTCTTT,CASSETQGTEAFF
.,TRBV4-3,TRBJ1-2,.,TGCGCCAGCAGCCAAGGTACCGGGAATGGCTACACCTTC,CASSQGTGNGYTF
.,TRBV5-6,TRBJ2-2,.,TGTGCCAGCAGCCCATCAAAACTGACCACCGGGGAGCTGTTTTTT,CASSPSKLTTGELFF
.,TRBV20-1,TRBJ1-3,.,TGCAGTGCTAGGAGTGGAAACACCATATATTTT,CSARSGNTIYF
.,TRBV6-5,TRBJ2-7,.,TGTGCCAGGTATTCCAGTAGCTCCTACGAGCAGTACTTC,CARYSSSSYEQYF
.,TRBV28,TRBJ2-4,.,TGTGCCAGCAGTCCAGAGCCAACGGACATTCAGTACTTC,CASSPEPTDIQYF
many,TRBV7-8,TRBJ2-7,.,TGTGCCAGCAGCTTATCCCTTACAGGCCGTAGCTCCTACGAGCAGTACTTC,CASSLSLTGRSSYEQYF
.,TRBV5-1,TRBJ2-5,.,TGCGCCAGCAGCCCGGACAGACCGTACCAAGAGACCCAGTACTTC,CASSPDRPYQETQYF
.,TRBV7-8,TRBJ2-1,.,TGTGCCAGCAGCAAGGTACCCCGGGACTCGGCCACCAATGAGCAGTTCTTC,CASSKVPRDSATNEQFF
.,TRBV7-8,TRBJ2-7,.,TGTGCCAGCAGCTTAGTAACGGGGGCGAGTTCCTACGAGCAGTACTTC,CASSLVTGASSYEQYF
.,TRBV6-5,TRBJ1-2,TRBD1,TGTGCCAGCACCGGGACAGGGGCGTATTATGCCTTC,CASTGTGAYYAF
once,TRBV5-1,TRBJ1-6,.,TGCGCCAGCAGCTTGAATCCCGAAACCTTTTCACCCCTCCACTTT,CASSLNPETFSPLHF
.,TRBV9,TRBJ2-5,TRBD2,TGTGCCAGCAGCCCCGGGACTAGCGGGAGGGTGGCCCAGTACTTC,CASSPGTSGRVAQYF
.,TRBV6-6,TRBJ1-1,.,TGTGCCAGCAGTTACTCGCAGCCGGAAGCTTTCTTT,CASSYSQPEAFF
.,TRBV28,TRBJ2-7,.,TGTGCCAGCAGTTTACTCCGACAGAGCTCCTACGAGCAGTACTTC,CASSLLRQSSYEQYF
.,TRBV19,TRBJ2-7,.,TGTGCCAGTAGTGGGGCAGGGGAGGCCTACGAGCAGTACTTC,CASSGAGEAYEQYF